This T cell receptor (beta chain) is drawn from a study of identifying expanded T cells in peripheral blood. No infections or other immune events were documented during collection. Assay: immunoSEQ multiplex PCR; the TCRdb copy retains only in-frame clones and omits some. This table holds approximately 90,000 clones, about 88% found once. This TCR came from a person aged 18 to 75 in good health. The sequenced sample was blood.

The CDR3 loop reads CASSQAGEGIEEQYF. As DNA, the CDR3 is TGCGCCAGCAGCCAAGCGGGGGAGGGGATTGAAGAGCAGTACTTC. The chain carries TRBV4-1 and TRBJ2-7, with TRBD2 matching over 7 bases. Germline V gene lookup returns CDR1 MGHRA and CDR2 YSYEKL. CDR3 length equals 15 residues. The V and J ends lost 1 base and 7 bases, in that order; junction bases with no gene match: 10.